The clone carrying this T cell receptor beta chain turned up a few times. These data come from a study of regulatory and conventional T cells in RAG deficiency. Produced via immunoSEQ multiplex PCR; TCRdb's table is partial and in-frame only. The sample yields around 37,000 clones, about 88% seen once. Trimming pared 3 bases from V and 1 base from J, leaving 10 bases between. There are 14 residues in the CDR3. The germline V gene encodes CDR1 LNHNV and CDR2 YYDKDF (reference sequence). These data also formed part of another study, on regulatory T cells. Turning to that study: Primers: 52 TRBV forward and 13 TRBJ reverse.

The chain couples TRBV15 to TRBJ2-7, with a weak D call TRBD2 (5 bases). This clonotype was sampled from a human donor in good health. The specimen sequenced was CD8+ T cells sorted from blood. The CDR3 loop is CATSRGGPSYEQYF. CDR3 in DNA: TGTGCCACCAGCAGGGGCGGGCCTTCCTACGAGCAGTACTTC.